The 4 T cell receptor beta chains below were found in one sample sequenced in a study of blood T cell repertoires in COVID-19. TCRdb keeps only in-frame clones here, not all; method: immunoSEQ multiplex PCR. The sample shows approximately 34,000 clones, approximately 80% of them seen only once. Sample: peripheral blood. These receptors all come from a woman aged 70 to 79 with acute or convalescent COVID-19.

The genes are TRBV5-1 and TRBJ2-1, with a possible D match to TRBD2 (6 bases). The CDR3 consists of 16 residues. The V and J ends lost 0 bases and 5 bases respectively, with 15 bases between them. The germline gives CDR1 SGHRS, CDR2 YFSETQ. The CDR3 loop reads CASSLALPGGNNEQFF. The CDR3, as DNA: TGCGCCAGCAGCTTGGCCTTACCCGGGGGAAACAATGAGCAGTTCTTC.

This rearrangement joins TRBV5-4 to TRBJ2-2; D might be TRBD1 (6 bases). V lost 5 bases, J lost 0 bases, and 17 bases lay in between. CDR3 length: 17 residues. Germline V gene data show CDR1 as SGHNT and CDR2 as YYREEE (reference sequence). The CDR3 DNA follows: TGTGCCAGCAGGGCCCGTGAGAAGGGGGCGAACACCGGGGAGCTGTTTTTT. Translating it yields CASRAREKGANTGELFF.

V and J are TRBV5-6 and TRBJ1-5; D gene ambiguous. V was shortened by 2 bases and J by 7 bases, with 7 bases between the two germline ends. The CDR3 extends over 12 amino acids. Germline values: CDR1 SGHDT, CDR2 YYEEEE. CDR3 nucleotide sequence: TGTGCCAGCAGCTTTCTGGGCCAGCCCCAGCATTTT. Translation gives CASSFLGQPQHF. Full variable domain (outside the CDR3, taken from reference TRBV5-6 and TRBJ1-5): DAGVTQSPTHLIKTRGQQVTLRCSPKSGHDTVSWYQQALGQGPQFIFQYYEEEERQRGNFPDRFSGHQFPNYSSELNVNALLLGDSALYLCASSFLGQPQHFGDGTRLSIL.

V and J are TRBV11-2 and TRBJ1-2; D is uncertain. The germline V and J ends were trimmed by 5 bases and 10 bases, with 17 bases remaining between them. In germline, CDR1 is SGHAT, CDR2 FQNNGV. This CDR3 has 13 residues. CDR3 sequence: CASSDVKIAYYTF. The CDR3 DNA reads TGTGCCAGCAGCGATGTTAAAATCGCCTACTACACCTTC.